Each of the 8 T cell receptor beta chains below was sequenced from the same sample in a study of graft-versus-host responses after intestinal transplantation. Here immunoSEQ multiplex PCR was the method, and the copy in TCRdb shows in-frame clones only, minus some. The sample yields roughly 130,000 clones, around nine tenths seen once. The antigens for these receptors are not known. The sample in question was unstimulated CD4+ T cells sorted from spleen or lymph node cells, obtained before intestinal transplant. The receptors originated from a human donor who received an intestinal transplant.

CDR3 DNA: TGTGCCAGTAGTACTACCAGAGGAAAACTGTTTTTT. This encodes CASSTTRGKLFF. The chain joins TRBV19 to TRBJ1-4, with unresolved D. The V gene's germline CDR1 is LNHDA and CDR2 SQIVND (reference sequence). CDR3 length: 12 residues. V lost 4 bases to trimming and J lost 10 bases, with 10 bases between them.

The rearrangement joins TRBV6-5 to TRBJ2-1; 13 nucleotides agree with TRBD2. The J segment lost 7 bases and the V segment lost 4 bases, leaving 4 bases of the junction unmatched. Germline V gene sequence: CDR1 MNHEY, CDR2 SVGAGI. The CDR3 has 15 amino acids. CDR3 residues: CASSSPGLAGNEQFF. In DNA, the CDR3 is TGTGCCAGCAGTTCCCCGGGACTAGCGGGGAATGAGCAGTTCTTC.

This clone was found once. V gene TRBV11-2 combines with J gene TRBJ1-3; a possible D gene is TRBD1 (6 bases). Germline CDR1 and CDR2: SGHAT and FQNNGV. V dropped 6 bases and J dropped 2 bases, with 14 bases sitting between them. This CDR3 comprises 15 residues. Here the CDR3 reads CASSRQGIAGNTIYF. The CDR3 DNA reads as TGTGCCAGCAGTCGCCAGGGGATTGCTGGAAACACCATATATTTT. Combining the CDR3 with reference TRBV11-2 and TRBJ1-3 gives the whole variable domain EAGVAQSPRYKIIEKRQSVAFWCNPISGHATLYWYQQILGQGPKLLIQFQNNGVVDDSQLPKDRFSAERLKGVDSTLKIQPAKLEDSAVYLCASSRQGIAGNTIYFGEGSWLTVV.

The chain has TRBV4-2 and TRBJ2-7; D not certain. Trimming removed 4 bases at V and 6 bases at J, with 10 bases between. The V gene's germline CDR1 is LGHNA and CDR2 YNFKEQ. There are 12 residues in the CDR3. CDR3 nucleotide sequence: TGTGCCAGCAGCCTAAGCAGCAGCGAGCAGTACTTC. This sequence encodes CASSLSSSEQYF.

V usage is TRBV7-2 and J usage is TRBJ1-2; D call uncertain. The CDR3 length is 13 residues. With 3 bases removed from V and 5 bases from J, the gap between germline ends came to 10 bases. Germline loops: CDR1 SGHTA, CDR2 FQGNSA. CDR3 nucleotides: TGTGCCAGCAGCTTGGAAAAGGATTATGGCTACACCTTC. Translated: CASSLEKDYGYTF.

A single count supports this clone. CDR3 sequence (DNA): TGCGCCAGCAGCCAAGATAAGTGGGATACGCAGTATTTT. Translating gives CASSQDKWDTQYF. This chain joins TRBV4-3 and TRBJ2-3; D is unclear. The CDR3 spans 13 residues. Germline V gene sequence: CDR1 LGHNA, CDR2 YSLEER. V was shortened by 0 bases and J by 6 bases, with 7 bases between the two germline ends.

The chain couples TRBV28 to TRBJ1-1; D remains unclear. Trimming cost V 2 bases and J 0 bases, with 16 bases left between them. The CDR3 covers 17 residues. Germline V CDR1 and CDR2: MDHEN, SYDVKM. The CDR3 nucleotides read TGTGCCAGCAGTTTACCCCCAGAGGGCGGCTTGAACACTGAAGCTTTCTTT. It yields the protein CASSLPPEGGLNTEAFF. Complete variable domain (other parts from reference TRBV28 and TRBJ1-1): DVKVTQSSRYLVKRTGEKVFLECVQDMDHENMFWYRQDPGLGLRLIYFSYDVKMKEKGDIPEGYSVSREKKERFSLILESASTNQTSMYLCASSLPPEGGLNTEAFFGQGTRLTVV.

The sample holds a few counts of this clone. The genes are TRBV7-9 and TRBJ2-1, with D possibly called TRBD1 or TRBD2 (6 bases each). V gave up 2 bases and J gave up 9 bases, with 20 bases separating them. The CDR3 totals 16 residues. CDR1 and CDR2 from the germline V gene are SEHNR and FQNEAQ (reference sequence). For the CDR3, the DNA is TGTGCCAGCAGCTTACTAGGGGGGAGTTGGCGAGGTGAGCAGTTCTTC. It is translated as CASSLLGGSWRGEQFF.